A single sample is the source of the 18 T cell receptor beta chains below, sequenced in a study of blood T cells in healthy people across ages. Primed by a sample-barcoded 5' primer and a J-beta primer mix, a second PCR proceeded for roughly 7 to 12 cycles. TCRdb re-called the 5' RACE reads with MiXCR, one entry per CDR3 protein. This table has around 900,000 distinct CDR3 sequences, 25% to 30% appearing once. The sample comprised blood. These receptors were collected from a woman over 75 in good health.

A remark on this clonotype: A much more abundant neighbour one base away suggests this may be a read error. J is TRBJ2-3 and V is TRBV3-1; D unclear. CDR1 and CDR2 (germline): LGHDT, YNNKEL (reference sequence). V shed 1 base and J shed 1 base, with 12 bases lying between them. The CDR3 has 16 residues. The CDR3 sequence: CASSQGPLPGTDTQYF. The CDR3 DNA reads TGTGCCAGCAGCCAAGGGCCGCTACCAGGCACAGATACGCAGTATTTT.

This clonotype was seen at least ten times. The chain uses TRBV24-1 and TRBJ2-1; TRBD2 is a possible D gene (5 bases). CDR3 size: 15 residues. The germline V gene has CDR1 KGHDR and CDR2 SFDVKD. Trimming pared 5 bases from V and 1 base from J, leaving 11 bases between. CDR3 sequence reads: CATSGGAVSYNEQFF. CDR3 nucleotides: TGTGCCACCAGTGGTGGAGCGGTGTCCTACAATGAGCAGTTCTTC.

This chain connects TRBV7-6 to TRBJ2-7; 8 bases fit TRBD1. This CDR3 has 15 residues. The ends lost 5 bases at V and 4 bases at J; junction bases unmatched: 10. Germline V gives CDR1 SGHVS, CDR2 FNYEAQ. CDR3 nucleotides: TGTGCCAGCAGCCAATCCGGGACAGGAATATACGAGCAGTACTTC. Translation gives CASSQSGTGIYEQYF.

This clonotype was detected a few times. J is TRBJ1-6 and V is TRBV11-2; the D gene is possibly TRBD1 (5 bases). The CDR3 runs 15 residues. The germline V gene encodes CDR1 SGHAT and CDR2 FQNNGV. Trimming took 2 bases from V and 9 from J, leaving 14 bases between them. The CDR3 DNA reads as TGTGCCAGCAGCTTATACGGGGACGGTGGTTCACCCCTCCACTTT. This codes for CASSLYGDGGSPLHF.

DNA of the CDR3: TGTGCCAGCAGCTTAGAGGCGGGTAGGAACACTGAAGCTTTCTTT. Its translation: CASSLEAGRNTEAFF. The V gene is TRBV7-9, the J gene TRBJ1-1; D remains ambiguous. Trimming took off 1 base at V and 1 base at J, with 10 bases between the two ends. CDR3 length equals 15 residues. Germline V lookup: CDR1 SEHNR, CDR2 FQNEAQ (reference sequence).

This clonotype was observed a single time. It may be a read error: a sequence one base away is much more abundant. CDR3 sequence reads: CSTRAGRTGDLGGYTF. The DNA for the CDR3 is TGCAGTACTAGAGCAGGAAGGACAGGGGACCTCGGGGGCTACACCTTC. The genes are TRBV20-1 and TRBJ1-2, with 9 nucleotides matching TRBD1. Germline V gene lookup returns CDR1 DFQATT and CDR2 SNEGSKA (reference sequence). The CDR3 sequence is 16 residues long.

This chain links TRBV27 with TRBJ1-5; possible D gene TRBD1, 5 bases. CDR1 is MNHEY, CDR2 SMNVEV, per germline (reference sequence). Trimming removed 4 bases from V and 5 bases from J, with 21 bases in between. CDR3 length: 17 residues. CDR3 in amino acids: CASSSLSKGSCHQPQHF. CDR3 bases: TGTGCCAGCAGTTCTCTTAGCAAGGGGTCGTGCCATCAGCCCCAGCATTTT.

The table lists this clonotype with many counts. The rearrangement uses TRBV7-2 and TRBJ2-5, with D possibly TRBD2 on 5 matching bases. The V end lost 2 bases, the J end lost 4 bases, and 8 bases lay between the germline ends. The length of the CDR3 is 13 residues. Germline CDR1 is SGHTA and CDR2 is FQGNSA. Written as DNA, the CDR3 is TGTGCCAGCAGCTTAAGGGAGAGAGAGACCCAGTACTTC. Translating gives CASSLRERETQYF.

This chain links TRBV5-1 with TRBJ1-2, with D tentatively TRBD1 (5 bases). Germline CDR1 reads SGHRS; CDR2 reads YFSETQ. V shed 4 bases and J shed 4 bases, with 14 bases lying between them. This CDR3 region has 14 residues. In DNA form, the CDR3 reads TGCGCCAGCAGCCCTACTGAGGGGTCCTATGGCTACACCTTC. The encoded protein is CASSPTEGSYGYTF.

The CDR3 DNA follows: TGTGCCAGCAGTTCACCGGGACGAAGAGAGACCCAGTACTTC. It translates to CASSSPGRRETQYF. This chain uses TRBV5-8 with TRBJ2-5; D may match TRBD1 or TRBD2 (5 bases each). The CDR3 runs to 14 residues. V was clipped by 5 bases and J by 4 bases, with 15 bases between them. The germline V gene encodes CDR1 SGHTS and CDR2 YDEGEE. Drawing the rest from reference TRBV5-8 and TRBJ2-5, the complete variable domain is EAGVTQSPTHLIKTRGQQATLRCSPISGHTSVYWYQQALGLGLQFLLWYDEGEERNRGNFPPRFSGRQFPNYSSELNVNALELEDSALYLCASSSPGRRETQYFGPGTRLLVL.

In regard to this clonotype: The germline gene is not matched at one end of the junction; a read error may be the cause. This chain uses TRBV5-1 with TRBJ2-2; 8 nucleotides agree with TRBD1. Germline V gene sequence: CDR1 SGHRS, CDR2 YFSETQ. There are 15 residues in the CDR3. The DNA of the CDR3 is TGCGCCAGCAGCTCGGACAGGGCAAACACCAGGGAGCTGTTTTTT. Residues: CASSSDRANTRELFF.

This clonotype was counted between two and nine times. The CDR3 coding sequence is TGCAGTGCTAAGGGGGGGGGGAATCAGCCCCAGCATTTT. This translates into CSAKGGGNQPQHF. The rearrangement joins TRBV20-1 to TRBJ1-5; possibly TRBD1 for D (6 bases). Trimming shortened V by 4 bases and J by 4 bases, and 11 bases separated the two germline ends. Germline CDR1 is DFQATT and CDR2 is SNEGSKA (reference sequence). The CDR3 is 13 amino acids.

The genes are TRBV18 and TRBJ2-1, with 8 bases fitting TRBD2. The CDR3 covers 17 residues. V lost 8 bases to trimming and J lost 1 base; unmatched junction nucleotides: 13. Germline values: CDR1 KGHSH, CDR2 LQKENI. The CDR3 region is CASSPNLAGGSYNEQFF. CDR3 sequence (DNA): TGTGCCAGCAGTCCCAACTTGGCGGGGGGTTCCTACAATGAGCAGTTCTTC.

The rearrangement uses TRBV20-1 and TRBJ1-5; tentative D call: TRBD1 (5 bases). Germline assignment: CDR1 DFQATT and CDR2 SNEGSKA (reference sequence). This CDR3 spans 15 amino acids. Trimming pared 3 bases from V and 0 bases from J, leaving 12 bases between. CDR3 sequence (DNA): TGCAGTGCTAGGTCTTCGGGACTTAGCAATCAGCCCCAGCATTTT. This codes for CSARSSGLSNQPQHF.

Regarding this clonotype: A much larger clone is a single base away; this may be a read error. The chain employs TRBV30 and TRBJ2-7, with D unclear. Germline CDR1 is GTSNPN and CDR2 is SVGIG (reference sequence). Trimming took 8 bases from V and 2 from J, leaving 16 bases between them. This CDR3 is 13 amino acids long. The CDR3 bases are TGTGCCGGGAAAATCCTTGGACCCTACGAGCAGTACTTC. Its translation: CAGKILGPYEQYF.

V gene TRBV7-9 combines with J gene TRBJ1-2, with D hard to call. CDR3 length equals 15 residues. V lost 1 base, J lost 2 bases, and 11 bases lay in between. Per germline, CDR1 SEHNR and CDR2 FQNEAQ (reference sequence). The CDR3, as DNA: TGTGCCAGCAGCTTAGTGGGAGAACTCAACTATGGCTACACCTTC. Amino acids: CASSLVGELNYGYTF.

The chain is built from TRBV6-5 and TRBJ2-7; TRBD1 or TRBD2 may be the D gene (5 bases each). This CDR3 has 15 amino acids. Germline CDR1 reads MNHEY; CDR2 reads SVGAGI. The V and J ends lost 1 base and 0 bases respectively, with 10 bases between them. This CDR3 is CASSYWGKISYEQYF. The CDR3 coding sequence is TGTGCCAGCAGTTACTGGGGGAAGATCTCCTACGAGCAGTACTTC.

A note on this clonotype: A much larger clone is a single base away; this may be a read error. DNA of the CDR3: TGTGCCAGCAGTGAGAGCAACGGGGGGTCAACAGATACGCAGTATTTT. Protein: CASSESNGGSTDTQYF. The chain couples TRBV6-1 to TRBJ2-3, with 7 bases identical to TRBD2. The trim removed 3 bases at V and 3 bases at J, leaving 9 bases unmatched. This CDR3 has 16 residues. Germline V gene sequence: CDR1 MNHNS, CDR2 SASEGT.